The source of this T cell receptor beta chain is a study of T cell repertoires in ileal Crohn's disease. Study information: Each sample's TCRB immunosequencing used roughly 500 nanograms of biopsy DNA.

The assay was immunoSEQ multiplex PCR, and TCRdb's table has in-frame clones only and misses some. This table holds about 17,000 clones, about three quarters found once. CDR1 and CDR2 (germline): SGHVS, FQNEAQ. This CDR3 comprises 15 residues. V was pared by 1 base and J by 3 bases, with 4 bases of the junction left unmatched. The time point: inflamed ileum from the surgical specimen. Sequencing was carried out using ileal tissue. This sequence joins TRBV7-8 and TRBJ2-7; TRBD1 agrees at 9 bases. This receptor was obtained from an adult with Crohn's disease. The CDR3 sequence is CASSLDRGHDYEQYF. CDR3 sequence (DNA): TGTGCCAGCAGCTTAGACAGGGGGCACGACTACGAGCAGTACTTC.